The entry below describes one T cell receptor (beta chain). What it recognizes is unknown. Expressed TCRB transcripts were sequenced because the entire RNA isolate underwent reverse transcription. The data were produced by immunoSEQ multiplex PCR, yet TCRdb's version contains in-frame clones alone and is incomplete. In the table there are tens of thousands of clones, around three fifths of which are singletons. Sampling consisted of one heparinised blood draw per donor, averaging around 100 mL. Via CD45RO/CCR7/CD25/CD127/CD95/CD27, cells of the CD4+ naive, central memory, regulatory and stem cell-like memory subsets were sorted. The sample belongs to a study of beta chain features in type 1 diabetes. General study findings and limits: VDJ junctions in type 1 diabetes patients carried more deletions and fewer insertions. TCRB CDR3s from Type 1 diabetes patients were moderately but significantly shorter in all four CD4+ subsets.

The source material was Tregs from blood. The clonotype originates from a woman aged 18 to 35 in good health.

CDR3 nucleotides: TGCAGCGTTGGGGAGGGAATGGATGGCTACACCTTC. As protein: CSVGEGMDGYTF. V gene TRBV29-1 combines with J gene TRBJ1-2; D gene unclear. In germline, CDR1 is SQVTM, CDR2 ANQGSEA. This CDR3 has 12 amino acids. V was cut by 4 bases and J by 6 bases, with 12 bases left in between.